A single sample gave rise to the 22 T cell receptor beta chains below, sequenced in a study of blood T cell repertoires in COVID-19. Data came from immunoSEQ multiplex PCR; TCRdb stores just in-frame clones and leaves some out. Among approximately 450,000 clones, around 91% were seen once, and the ten largest hold roughly 1.1%. The sequenced sample was PBMCs or T cells enriched from blood (not recorded which). These receptors were obtained from a man aged 25-45 years who had recovered from COVID-19.

The chain is built from TRBV7-9 and TRBJ2-3; 8 nucleotides line up with TRBD1. The CDR3 is made up of 16 amino acids. Germline CDR1 and CDR2: SEHNR and FQNEAQ (reference sequence). V trimming: 5 bases; J trimming: 3 bases; junction bases outside the gene matches: 10. This chain's CDR3 is CASSAQDRALTDTQYF. CDR3 nucleotide sequence: TGTGCCAGCAGCGCACAGGACAGGGCCCTAACAGATACGCAGTATTTT.

The chain combines TRBV7-9 with TRBJ1-2; 8 bases line up with TRBD1. Germline V gene lookup returns CDR1 SEHNR and CDR2 FQNEAQ (reference sequence). This CDR3 spans 16 amino acids. Germline trimming cut 7 bases from V and 4 bases from J; bases unmatched to any gene: 14. CDR3 amino acids: CASTVILDRGGYGYTF. CDR3 nucleotide sequence: TGTGCCAGCACCGTCATCTTAGACAGGGGTGGCTATGGCTACACCTTC.

Of note for this clone: Germline is not matched at one junction end, which may reflect a read error. The genes are TRBV5-1 and TRBJ1-1, with TRBD1 matching 10 bases. CDR1 is SGHRS, CDR2 YFSETQ, per germline. The CDR3 is made up of 15 amino acids. CDR3 in DNA: TGCGCCAGCAGTTGGACAGGGGGGGCGAACTCTGAAGCTTTCTTT. Translation gives CASSWTGGANSEAFF.

The V call is TRBV29-1, the J call TRBJ2-2, with a tentative D call TRBD2 (5 bases). This CDR3 contains 13 residues. V was pared by 0 bases and J by 8 bases, with 10 bases between. Germline V CDR1 and CDR2: SQVTM, ANQGSEA. CDR3 residues: CSVEEAAGGELFF. The CDR3 region has the DNA TGCAGCGTTGAAGAAGCGGCTGGAGGGGAGCTGTTTTTT.

The chain combines TRBV5-4 with TRBJ2-7; 9 nucleotides match TRBD2. The length of the CDR3 is 15 residues. Germline CDR1 SGHNT, CDR2 YYREEE (reference sequence). V gave up 4 bases and J gave up 7 bases; unmatched junction bases: 12. The CDR3 DNA follows: TGTGCCAGCAGCCCTCTTGCGGGAGGGTTGAGGGAGCAGTACTTC. This sequence encodes CASSPLAGGLREQYF.

This clone was found once. The chain employs TRBV28 and TRBJ1-2; weak D call: TRBD1 (5 bases). In germline, CDR1 is MDHEN, CDR2 SYDVKM. This CDR3 has 13 amino acids. The ends were cut back, 7 bases at V and 2 bases at J, with 11 bases in the middle. The chain's CDR3 is CASNLQVNYGYTF. In nucleotides, the CDR3 is TGTGCCAGCAACCTACAGGTCAACTATGGCTACACCTTC.

This clone was counted a few times. J is TRBJ1-6 and V is TRBV30; D may be TRBD1 (6 bases). The CDR3 extends over 12 amino acids. V dropped 7 bases and J dropped 9 bases, with 13 bases sitting between them. Looked up from germline, CDR1 is GTSNPN and CDR2 is SVGIG (reference sequence). CDR3 residues: CAYSGVGSPLHF. CDR3 DNA sequence: TGTGCCTATTCAGGGGTTGGTTCACCCCTCCACTTT.

This rearrangement joins TRBV14 to TRBJ2-1; possibly TRBD1 for D (6 bases). The V end lost 0 bases, the J end lost 16 bases, and 16 bases lay between the germline ends. The CDR3 runs to 13 residues. The V gene's germline CDR1 is SGHDN and CDR2 FVKESK. CDR3 in DNA: TGTGCCAGCAGCCAAGAGTTCCGACAGGTCCCTTTCTTC. Protein sequence: CASSQEFRQVPFF. Full variable domain (outside the CDR3, taken from reference TRBV14 and TRBJ2-1): EAGVTQFPSHSVIEKGQTVTLRCDPISGHDNLYWYRRVMGKEIKFLLHFVKESKQDESGMPNNRFLAERTGGTYSTLKVQPAELEDSGVYFCASSQEFRQVPFFGPGTRLTVL.

The chain carries TRBV9 and TRBJ2-2, with D possibly TRBD1 on 5 matching bases. The V and J ends lost 9 bases and 0 bases respectively, with 9 bases between them. Per germline, CDR1 SGDLS and CDR2 YYNGEE. The CDR3 spans 13 residues. CDR3 loop: CATQGSNTGELFF. Written as DNA, the CDR3 is TGTGCCACCCAGGGTTCGAACACCGGGGAGCTGTTTTTT.

This clone has just one count. V and J are TRBV10-3 and TRBJ1-1, with 7 positions matching TRBD1. CDR3 length equals 12 residues. In germline, CDR1 is ENHRY, CDR2 SYGVKD. The V gene end was trimmed by 6 bases and the J gene end by 10 bases; junction bases not matched to a gene: 8. The CDR3, as DNA: TGTGCCATCAGCAGGGACAGCCCTGCAGCTTTCTTT. This codes for CAISRDSPAAFF.

The V call is TRBV5-1, the J call TRBJ2-2, with TRBD1 identical over 9 bases. Germline CDR1 and CDR2: SGHRS and YFSETQ. The trim removed 2 bases at V and 6 bases at J, leaving 5 bases unmatched. The CDR3 is 15 residues long. The CDR3 nucleotides are TGCGCCAGCAGCTTTGGACAGGGGAGGGCCGGGGAGCTGTTTTTT. Its protein is CASSFGQGRAGELFF.

This chain links TRBV29-1 with TRBJ2-3; TRBD2 is a possible D gene (6 bases). Trimming pared 6 bases from V and 3 bases from J, leaving 25 bases between. This CDR3 is 17 amino acids long. The germline CDR1 and CDR2 sequences are SQVTM and ANQGSEA. The CDR3 coding sequence is TGCAGCGTACCCCCACTTACTAGCCCACACCCGACAGATACGCAGTATTTT. It encodes CSVPPLTSPHPTDTQYF.

V usage is TRBV9 and J usage is TRBJ1-5; no firm D call. The CDR3 runs 14 residues. Germline CDR1 and CDR2: SGDLS and YYNGEE. V was cut by 4 bases and J by 4 bases, with 12 bases left in between. CDR3 DNA sequence: TGTGCCAGCAGCCCAGGTAACGTAAATCAGCCCCAGCATTTT. Translating gives CASSPGNVNQPQHF.

This clone was counted once. This chain connects TRBV12-3 or TRBV12-4 to TRBJ1-1; D remains ambiguous. V gave up 3 bases and J gave up 7 bases, with 6 bases separating them. The CDR3 spans 11 residues. CDR3 in DNA: TGTGCCAGCAGTTTTGAGGGTGAAGCTTTCTTT. It yields the protein CASSFEGEAFF.

This chain connects TRBV28 to TRBJ2-4; 7 bases map to TRBD2. CDR1 and CDR2 from the germline V gene are MDHEN and SYDVKM. This CDR3 has 16 amino acids. Trimming cost V 3 bases and J 5 bases; bases outside gene matches: 10. The CDR3 bases are TGTGCCAGCAGTTTTTGGTCAGGGCGGGAGCAAAACATTCAGTACTTC. It is translated as CASSFWSGREQNIQYF.

This chain links TRBV16 with TRBJ1-5; 10 nucleotides line up with TRBD1. Germline V CDR1 and CDR2: KGHSY, FQNENV. V dropped 0 bases and J dropped 5; count of bases not matched to a gene: 1. The CDR3 covers 15 residues. The chain's CDR3 is CASSQSDRGDQPQHF. In DNA, the CDR3 is TGTGCCAGCAGCCAATCGGACAGGGGGGATCAGCCCCAGCATTTT.

This chain links TRBV27 with TRBJ1-4; the D gene is possibly TRBD1 (5 bases). With 3 bases removed from V and 7 bases from J, the gap between germline ends came to 18 bases. The germline V gene encodes CDR1 MNHEY and CDR2 SMNVEV (reference sequence). This CDR3 contains 16 residues. CDR3 protein: CASSFGHSRQIEKLFF. The CDR3 coding sequence is TGTGCCAGCAGTTTTGGGCATTCGAGACAGATTGAAAAACTGTTTTTT. Drawing the rest from reference TRBV27 and TRBJ1-4, the complete variable domain is EAQVTQNPRYLITVTGKKLTVTCSQNMNHEYMSWYRQDPGLGLRQIYYSMNVEVTDKGDVPEGYKVSRKEKRNFPLILESPSPNQTSLYFCASSFGHSRQIEKLFFGSGTQLSVL.

The rearrangement uses TRBV6-5 and TRBJ2-7; maybe TRBD2 (6 bases). The CDR3 spans 13 residues. V was trimmed by 6 bases and J by 5 bases, leaving 14 bases between them. Germline CDR1 reads MNHEY; CDR2 reads SVGAGI. CDR3 nucleotide sequence: TGTGCCAGCAGCTACCCGGGAGCGGACGAGCAGTACTTC. This sequence encodes CASSYPGADEQYF.

This clone was detected once. J is TRBJ1-2 and V is TRBV2; D is unclear. The ends were cut back, 4 bases at V and 8 bases at J, with 17 bases in the middle. The CDR3 has 14 amino acids. Germline V gives CDR1 SNHLY, CDR2 FYNNEI. CDR3 loop: CASSVRLSGGGYTF. CDR3 DNA sequence: TGTGCCAGCAGTGTCAGATTATCGGGAGGCGGCTACACCTTC. The full variable domain, rest sourced from reference TRBV2 and TRBJ1-2, is EPEVTQTPSHQVTQMGQEVILRCVPISNHLYFYWYRQILGQKVEFLVSFYNNEISEKSEIFDDQFSVERPDGSNFTLKIRSTKLEDSAMYFCASSVRLSGGGYTFGSGTRLTVV.

J is TRBJ2-3 and V is TRBV5-1; D might be TRBD2 (6 bases). V was cut by 0 bases and J by 0 bases, with 8 bases left in between. Germline lookup yields CDR1 SGHRS and CDR2 YFSETQ. The CDR3 length is 15 residues. The CDR3 region has the DNA TGCGCCAGCAGCTTGGTAGGGACTAGCACAGATACGCAGTATTTT. Amino acids: CASSLVGTSTDTQYF.

This clone was seen just once. The V and J genes are TRBV6-5 and TRBJ2-7; tentatively, D is TRBD1 (7 bases). With the DNA end fitting TRBJ2-1 better, the J assignment may be wrong. The CDR3 consists of 12 residues. Germline V gene sequence: CDR1 MNHEY, CDR2 SVGAGI. In nucleotides, the CDR3 is TGTGCCACCTCAGGGGGGCCAAATGAGCAGTTCTTC. It specifies CATSGGPNEQFF.

The chain links TRBV27 to TRBJ2-7; TRBD1 agrees at 9 bases. The CDR3 contains 15 residues. Germline trimming cut 5 bases from V and 2 bases from J; bases unmatched to any gene: 7. CDR1 and CDR2 from the germline V gene are MNHEY and SMNVEV (reference sequence). This CDR3 reads CASSPGQGGPYEQYF. CDR3 nucleotide sequence: TGTGCCAGCAGTCCGGGACAGGGAGGCCCCTACGAGCAGTACTTC.